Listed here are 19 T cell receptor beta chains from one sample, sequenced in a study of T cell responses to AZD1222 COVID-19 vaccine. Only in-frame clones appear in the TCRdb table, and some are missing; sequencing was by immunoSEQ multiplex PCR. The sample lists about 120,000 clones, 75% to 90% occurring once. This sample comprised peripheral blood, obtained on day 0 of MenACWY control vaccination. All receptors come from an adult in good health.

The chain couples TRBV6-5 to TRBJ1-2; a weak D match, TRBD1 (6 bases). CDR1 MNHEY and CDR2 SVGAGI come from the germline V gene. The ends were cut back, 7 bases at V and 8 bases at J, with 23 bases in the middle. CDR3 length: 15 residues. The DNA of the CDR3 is TGTGCCAGCACCTTGAGGGGGATGGAGAGTCGGGGCTACACCTTC. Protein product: CASTLRGMESRGYTF.

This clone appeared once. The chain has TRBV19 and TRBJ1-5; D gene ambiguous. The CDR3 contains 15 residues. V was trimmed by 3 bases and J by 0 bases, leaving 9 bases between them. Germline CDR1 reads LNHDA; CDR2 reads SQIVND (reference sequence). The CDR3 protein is CASSMVPNSNQPQHF. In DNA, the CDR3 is TGTGCCAGTAGTATGGTCCCCAATAGCAATCAGCCCCAGCATTTT.

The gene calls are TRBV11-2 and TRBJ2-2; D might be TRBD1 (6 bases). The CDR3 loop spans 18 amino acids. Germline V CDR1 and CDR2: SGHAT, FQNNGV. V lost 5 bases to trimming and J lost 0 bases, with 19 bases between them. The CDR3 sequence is CASSPGTFLLTNTGELFF. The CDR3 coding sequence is TGTGCCAGCAGCCCCGGGACATTCCTCCTTACGAACACCGGGGAGCTGTTTTTT.

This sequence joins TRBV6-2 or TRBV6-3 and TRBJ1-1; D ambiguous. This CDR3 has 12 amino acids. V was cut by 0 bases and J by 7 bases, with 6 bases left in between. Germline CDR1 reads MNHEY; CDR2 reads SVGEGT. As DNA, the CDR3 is TGTGCCAGCAGTTACTCGAGTCATGAAGCTTTCTTT. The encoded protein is CASSYSSHEAFF.

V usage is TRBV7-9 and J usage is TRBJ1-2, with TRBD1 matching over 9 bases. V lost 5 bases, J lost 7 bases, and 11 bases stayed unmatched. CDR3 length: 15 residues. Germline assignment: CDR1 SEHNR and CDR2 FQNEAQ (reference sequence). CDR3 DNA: TGTGCCAGCAGCGCAACCGGGACAGGGCATGTTGGCTACACCTTC. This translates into CASSATGTGHVGYTF. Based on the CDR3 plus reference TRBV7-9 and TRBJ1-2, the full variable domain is DTGVSQNPRHKITKRGQNVTFRCDPISEHNRLYWYRQTLGQGPEFLTYFQNEAQLEKSRLLSDRFSAERPKGSFSTLEIQRTEQGDSAMYLCASSATGTGHVGYTFGSGTRLTVV.

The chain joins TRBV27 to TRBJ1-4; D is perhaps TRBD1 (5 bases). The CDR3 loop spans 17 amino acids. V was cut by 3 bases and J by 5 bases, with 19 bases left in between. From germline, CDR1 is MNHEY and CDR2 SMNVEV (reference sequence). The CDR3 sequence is CASSLSPYRTPNEKLFF. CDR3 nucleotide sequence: TGTGCCAGCAGTTTGAGTCCCTACAGGACTCCAAATGAAAAACTGTTTTTT.

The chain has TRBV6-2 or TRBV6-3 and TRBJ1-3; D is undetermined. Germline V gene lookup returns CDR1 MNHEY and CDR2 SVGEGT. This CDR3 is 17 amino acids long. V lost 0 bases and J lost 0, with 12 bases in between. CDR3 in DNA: TGTGCCAGCAGTTACTCGAATCTGGCGATCTCTGGAAACACCATATATTTT. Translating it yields CASSYSNLAISGNTIYF.

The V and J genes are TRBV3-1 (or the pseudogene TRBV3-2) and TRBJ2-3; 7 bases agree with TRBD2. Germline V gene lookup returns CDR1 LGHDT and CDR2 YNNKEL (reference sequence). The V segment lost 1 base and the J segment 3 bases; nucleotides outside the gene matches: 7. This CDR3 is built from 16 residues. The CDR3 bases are TGTGCCAGCAGCCAAGTTATGCGGGAGTTAACAGATACGCAGTATTTT. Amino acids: CASSQVMRELTDTQYF.

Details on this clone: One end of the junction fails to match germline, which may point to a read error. The chain's CDR3 is CASKGQGYEQYF. CDR3 nucleotide sequence: TGTGCTAGCAAGGGGCAAGGCTACGAGCAGTACTTC. The chain uses TRBV2 and TRBJ2-7; D is perhaps TRBD1 (5 bases). The germline V gene encodes CDR1 SNHLY and CDR2 FYNNEI. The CDR3 contains 12 residues. Using reference TRBV2 and TRBJ2-7 for the parts outside the CDR3, the full variable domain is EPEVTQTPSHQVTQMGQEVILRCVPISNHLYFYWYRQILGQKVEFLVSFYNNEISEKSEIFDDQFSVERPDGSNFTLKIRSTKLEDSAMYFCASKGQGYEQYFGPGTRLTVT.

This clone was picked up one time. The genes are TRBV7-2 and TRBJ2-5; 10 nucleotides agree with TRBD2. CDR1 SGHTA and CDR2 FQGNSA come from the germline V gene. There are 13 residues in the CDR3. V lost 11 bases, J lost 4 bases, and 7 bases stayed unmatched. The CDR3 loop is CASGSGRGETQYF. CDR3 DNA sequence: TGTGCCTCTGGGAGCGGGAGGGGAGAGACCCAGTACTTC.

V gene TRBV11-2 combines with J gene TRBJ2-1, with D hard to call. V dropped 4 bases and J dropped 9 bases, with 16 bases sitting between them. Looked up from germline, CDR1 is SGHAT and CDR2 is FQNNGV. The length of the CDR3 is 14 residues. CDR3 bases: TGTGCCAGCAGCTCCTCGGGTACCTCCGCTGAGCAGTTCTTC. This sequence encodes CASSSSGTSAEQFF.

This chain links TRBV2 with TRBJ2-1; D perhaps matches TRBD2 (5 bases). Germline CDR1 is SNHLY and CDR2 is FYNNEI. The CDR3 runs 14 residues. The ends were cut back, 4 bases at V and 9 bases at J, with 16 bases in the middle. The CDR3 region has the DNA TGTGCCAGCAGTGGGGGAGCTGAATGGAGTGAGCAGTTCTTC. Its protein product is CASSGGAEWSEQFF.

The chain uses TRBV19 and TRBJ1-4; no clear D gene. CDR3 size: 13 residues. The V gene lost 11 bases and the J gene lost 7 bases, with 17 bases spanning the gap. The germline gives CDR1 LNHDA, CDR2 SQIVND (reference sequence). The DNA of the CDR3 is TGTGCCGGATTCCGTGGGAGTGGTGAAAAACTGTTTTTT. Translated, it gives CAGFRGSGEKLFF.

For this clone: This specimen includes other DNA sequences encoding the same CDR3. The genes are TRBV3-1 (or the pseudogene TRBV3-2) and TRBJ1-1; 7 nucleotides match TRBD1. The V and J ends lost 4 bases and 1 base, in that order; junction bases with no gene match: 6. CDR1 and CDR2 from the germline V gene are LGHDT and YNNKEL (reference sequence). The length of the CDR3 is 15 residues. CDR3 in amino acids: CASSPRDSRNTEAFF. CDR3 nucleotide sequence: TGTGCCAGCAGCCCCCGGGACAGTCGGAACACTGAAGCTTTCTTT.

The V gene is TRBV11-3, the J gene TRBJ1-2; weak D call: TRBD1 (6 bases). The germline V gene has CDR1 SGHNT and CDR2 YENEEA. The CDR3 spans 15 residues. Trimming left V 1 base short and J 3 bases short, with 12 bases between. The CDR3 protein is CASSLAGGRDYGYTF. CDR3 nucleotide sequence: TGTGCCAGCAGCTTAGCGGGGGGCAGGGACTATGGCTACACCTTC.

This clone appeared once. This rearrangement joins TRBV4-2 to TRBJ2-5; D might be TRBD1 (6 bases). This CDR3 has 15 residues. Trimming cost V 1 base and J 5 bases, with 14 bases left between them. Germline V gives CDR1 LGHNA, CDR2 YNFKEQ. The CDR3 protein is CASSQGNRVRETQYF. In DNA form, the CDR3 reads TGTGCCAGCAGCCAAGGTAACAGGGTTAGGGAGACCCAGTACTTC.

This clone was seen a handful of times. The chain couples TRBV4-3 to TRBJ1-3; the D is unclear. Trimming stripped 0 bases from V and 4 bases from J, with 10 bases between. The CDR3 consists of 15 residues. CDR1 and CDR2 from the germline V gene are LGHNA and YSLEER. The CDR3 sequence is CASSQDNSGGNTIYF. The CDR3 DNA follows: TGCGCCAGCAGCCAAGATAACAGTGGAGGAAACACCATATATTTT.

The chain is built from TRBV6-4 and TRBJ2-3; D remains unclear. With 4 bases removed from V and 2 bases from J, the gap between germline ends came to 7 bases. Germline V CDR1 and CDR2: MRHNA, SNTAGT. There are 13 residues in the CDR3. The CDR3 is CASSAEITDTQYF. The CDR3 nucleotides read TGTGCCAGCAGTGCGGAAATCACAGATACGCAGTATTTT.

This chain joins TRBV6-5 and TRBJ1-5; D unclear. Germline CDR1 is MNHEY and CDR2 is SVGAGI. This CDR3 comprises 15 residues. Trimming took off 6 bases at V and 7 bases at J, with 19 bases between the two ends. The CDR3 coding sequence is TGTGCCAGCAGGCCGACCCTGACGGGTGAGCAGCCCCAGCATTTT. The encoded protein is CASRPTLTGEQPQHF.